Here is one T cell receptor beta chain with its context. What it binds is unknown. Since the CDR3 does not end with the conserved phenylalanine or tryptophan, this likely comes from a read error. The source of the sample is a study of tumor-infiltrating lymphocytes in primary liver carcinoma. Looking at the study overall: Between 4.2 and 10 cm across, the tumors were all of stage T1-T3 N0M0. Study conclusions and caveats: Lesser overlap characterized tumor-adjacent and tumor-blood pairs relative to tumor region pairs.

The CDR3 loop spans 12 amino acids. The germline CDR1 and CDR2 sequences are SQVTM and ANQGSEA. V was shortened by 4 bases and J by 5 bases, with 11 bases between the two germline ends. Unsorted bulk tissue (roughly 19-31 mg) underwent RNA and DNA co-extraction. Resection treated the patients' primary liver carcinoma. Viable tumor cell content exceeded 85% in every tumor sample. Starting from 500 ng of total RNA, TCR beta cDNA was produced with a primer in the constant region. It was through three nested multiplex PCR rounds of slightly modified ARM-PCR that TCR beta libraries arose. The first two PCR rounds, roughly 10 cycles each, used TRBV1-TRBV30 forward primers and a C-beta reverse primer. TCRdb analysed the multiplex PCR reads with MiXCR anew, one entry per CDR3 protein. The sample contains fewer than 250,000 distinct CDR3 sequences, around 85% of which appear only once.

Input material: tumor tissue from primary liver carcinoma. V and J are TRBV29-1 and TRBJ2-5, with D uncertain. This sequence originates from a man aged 40-49 years with primary liver carcinoma and hepatitis B virus infection. CDR3 region: CSVGNFQETQYI. The CDR3 nucleotides are TGCAGCGTTGGGAACTTTCAGGAGACCCAGTACATC.